The 20 T cell receptor beta chains below were found in one sample sequenced in a study of vaccination and CD4 T cells after COVID-19. TCRdb passed the PCR reads through MiXCR, listing each CDR3 protein once. The data contain about 29,000 distinct CDR3 sequences, approximately 49% of them singletons. Specified time point: late sampling 161 to 241 days after vaccination in three convalescent patients. Sequenced material: CD4+ T cells from blood, taken about 7 months after SARS-CoV-2 vaccination. The receptors were sampled from a human donor who had recovered from COVID-19.

This clonotype was seen just once. This chain joins TRBV28 and TRBJ2-1; D perhaps matches TRBD2 (6 bases). The CDR3 is 14 amino acids. Trimming shortened V by 3 bases and J by 5 bases, and 11 bases separated the two germline ends. Germline V gene lookup returns CDR1 MDHEN and CDR2 SYDVKM. The CDR3 sequence is CASSFGGANNEQFF. CDR3 nucleotide sequence: TGTGCCAGCAGTTTCGGCGGGGCAAACAATGAGCAGTTCTTC.

There are a few counts of this clonotype. The V gene is TRBV19, the J gene TRBJ2-3, with a possible D match to TRBD1 (5 bases). Germline CDR1 and CDR2: LNHDA and SQIVND (reference sequence). This CDR3 region has 15 residues. V was pared by 3 bases and J by 2 bases, with 12 bases between. The DNA for the CDR3 is TGTGCCAGTAGTATCCAGGGTAGAAACACAGATACGCAGTATTTT. Residues: CASSIQGRNTDTQYF.

Only one count was recorded for this clonotype. The V and J genes are TRBV2 and TRBJ2-1; D may be TRBD2 (5 bases). Deletions cut 11 bases from V and 0 bases from J, with 11 bases between. The length of the CDR3 is 13 residues. Germline V gene data show CDR1 as SNHLY and CDR2 as FYNNEI. The CDR3 here is CAGEIHSYNEQFF. The DNA for the CDR3 is TGTGCCGGGGAGATCCACTCCTACAATGAGCAGTTCTTC.

Here the CDR3 DNA reads TGTGCCAGCAGTTTAATCGGGAGGGATACGCAGTATTTT. Translation gives CASSLIGRDTQYF. This rearrangement joins TRBV28 to TRBJ2-3; 7 bases are a match to TRBD2. The CDR3 length is 13 residues. CDR1 is MDHEN, CDR2 SYDVKM, per germline. V lost 2 bases, J lost 6 bases, and 2 bases stayed unmatched.

This clonotype was observed a few times. The chain recombines TRBV7-2 with TRBJ2-7; D remains unclear. The CDR3 extends over 13 amino acids. V lost 1 base, J lost 5 bases, and 9 bases lay in between. Germline values: CDR1 SGHTA, CDR2 FQGNSA. The CDR3 DNA sequence: TGTGCCAGCAGCTTAGGCCTAGTTAACGAGCAGTACTTC. Encoded protein: CASSLGLVNEQYF. The full variable domain, its missing parts supplied by reference TRBV7-2 and TRBJ2-7, is GAGVSQSPSNKVTEKGKDVELRCDPISGHTALYWYRQSLGQGLEFLIYFQGNSAPDKSGLPSDRFSAERTGGSVSTLTIQRTQQEDSAVYLCASSLGLVNEQYFGPGTRLTVT.

The rearrangement uses TRBV7-9 and TRBJ1-2; TRBD1 matches 7 bases. The V gene's germline CDR1 is SEHNR and CDR2 FQNEAQ (reference sequence). With V trimmed by 5 bases and J by 0 bases, 9 bases remained unmatched. The CDR3 loop spans 16 amino acids. CDR3 in DNA: TGTGCCAGCAGCCCGAGGGGACAGTCAGCTAACTATGGCTACACCTTC. It encodes CASSPRGQSANYGYTF.

About this clonotype itself: The junction departs from the called germline gene at one end, perhaps through a read error. The J gene is TRBJ2-2, the V gene TRBV28; TRBD1 matches at 9 bases. CDR1 is MDHEN and CDR2 is SYDVKM in the germline V gene. The CDR3 covers 15 residues. This chain's CDR3 is CASSSGQGHTGELVF. CDR3 bases: TGTGCCAGCAGTTCGGGACAGGGACACACCGGGGAGCTGGTTTTT. The complete variable domain, with remaining parts taken from reference TRBV28 and TRBJ2-2, reads DVKVTQSSRYLVKRTGEKVFLECVQDMDHENMFWYRQDPGLGLRLIYFSYDVKMKEKGDIPEGYSVSREKKERFSLILESASTNQTSMYLCASSSGQGHTGELVFGEGSRLTVL.

The chain couples TRBV12-3 or TRBV12-4 to TRBJ2-2; D might be TRBD2 (7 bases). This CDR3 has 15 amino acids. Trimming shortened V by 5 bases and J by 2 bases, and 12 bases separated the two germline ends. CDR3 nucleotide sequence: TGTGCCAGCAGTCCTAGGGGGGGAAACACCGGGGAGCTGTTTTTT. Protein: CASSPRGGNTGELFF.

The chain uses TRBV6-1 and TRBJ2-7; 7 bases are a match to TRBD1. V was pared by 4 bases and J by 3 bases, with 3 bases of the junction left unmatched. Looked up from germline, CDR1 is MNHNS and CDR2 is SASEGT. This CDR3 has 13 residues. For the CDR3, the DNA is TGTGCCAGCAGTGCGGGACAGTTCTACGAGCAGTACTTC. Translating it yields CASSAGQFYEQYF.

The rearrangement joins TRBV25-1 to TRBJ2-7; 10 bases fit TRBD2. Germline assignment: CDR1 MGHDK and CDR2 SYGVNS. The CDR3 is 14 residues long. V shed 6 bases, J shed 6 bases, and the junction held 8 bases outside the gene matches. CDR3 coding DNA: TGTGCCAGCAGCCCAGTAGCGGGAGGTCGCGAGCAGTACTTC. Translation gives CASSPVAGGREQYF.

The count of this clonotype is one. The V call is TRBV23-1, the J call TRBJ2-1; possibly TRBD2 for D (6 bases). TRBV23-1 is assigned to the ORF class and has an uncertain function. The ends were cut back, 3 bases at V and 9 bases at J, with 21 bases in the middle. The CDR3 has 16 amino acids. CDR3 in DNA: TGCGCCAGCAGTCACTCACTAGCCGGTCCATTCTGTGAGCAGTTCTTC. Its protein product is CASSHSLAGPFCEQFF.

The chain has TRBV4-2 and TRBJ2-5, with D maybe TRBD2 (5 bases). Germline values: CDR1 LGHNA, CDR2 YNFKEQ. Trimming left V 1 base short and J 5 bases short, with 11 bases between. CDR3 length: 14 amino acids. DNA of the CDR3: TGTGCCAGCAGCCAAGGGACTCCCGGGGAGACCCAGTACTTC. This translates into CASSQGTPGETQYF.

The gene calls are TRBV7-9 and TRBJ2-1, with 7 nucleotides matching TRBD2. The CDR3 has 17 amino acids. The ends lost 4 bases at V and 3 bases at J; junction bases unmatched: 12. CDR1 is SEHNR, CDR2 FQNEAQ, per germline (reference sequence). DNA for the CDR3: TGTGCCAGCAGCTCTGGCAGCTCCGGGGAGGGCTACAATGAGCAGTTCTTC. This sequence encodes CASSSGSSGEGYNEQFF.

The chain has TRBV27 and TRBJ2-7, with D perhaps TRBD2 (5 bases). Germline V lookup: CDR1 MNHEY, CDR2 SMNVEV (reference sequence). V was cut by 4 bases and J by 0 bases, with 16 bases left in between. The CDR3 is 16 amino acids. This CDR3 is CASSSSGRFLSYEQYF. CDR3 coding DNA: TGTGCCAGCAGTTCGTCGGGGAGATTCCTCTCCTACGAGCAGTACTTC.

The V call is TRBV7-9, the J call TRBJ1-3; D call uncertain. From germline, CDR1 is SEHNR and CDR2 FQNEAQ (reference sequence). The CDR3 sequence is 15 residues long. Trimming took off 2 bases at V and 2 bases at J, with 10 bases between the two ends. CDR3 nucleotide sequence: TGTGCCAGCAGCTTAAGGAGTGCCACTGGAAACACCATATATTTT. It codes for CASSLRSATGNTIYF. Variable domain in full (rest from reference TRBV7-9 and TRBJ1-3): DTGVSQNPRHKITKRGQNVTFRCDPISEHNRLYWYRQTLGQGPEFLTYFQNEAQLEKSRLLSDRFSAERPKGSFSTLEIQRTEQGDSAMYLCASSLRSATGNTIYFGEGSWLTVV.

The chain has TRBV7-8 and TRBJ2-5; a possible D gene is TRBD1 (6 bases). The ends were cut back, 5 bases at V and 5 bases at J, with 18 bases in the middle. The germline V gene has CDR1 SGHVS and CDR2 FQNEAQ. This CDR3 contains 15 residues. CDR3 loop: CASSRRLGARETQYF. For the CDR3, the DNA is TGTGCCAGCAGCCGACGTCTGGGGGCGCGGGAGACCCAGTACTTC.

This clonotype showed up just a few times. This chain's CDR3 is CASSIAGYSNEQFF. The CDR3 DNA follows: TGTGCCAGTAGTATAGCGGGATATAGCAATGAGCAGTTCTTC. The rearrangement uses TRBV19 and TRBJ2-1; possibly TRBD2 for D (5 bases). V was shortened by 1 base and J by 6 bases, with 10 bases between the two germline ends. CDR1 and CDR2 from the germline V gene are LNHDA and SQIVND (reference sequence). CDR3 length: 14 amino acids. The full variable domain, completed using reference TRBV19 and TRBJ2-1, is DGGITQSPKYLFRKEGQNVTLSCEQNLNHDAMYWYRQDPGQGLRLIYYSQIVNDFQKGDIAEGYSVSREKKESFPLTVTSAQKNPTAFYLCASSIAGYSNEQFFGPGTRLTVL.

This clonotype was recorded a few times. The chain links TRBV6-1 to TRBJ2-5, with 8 bases lining up with TRBD1. V dropped 6 bases and J dropped 5; count of bases not matched to a gene: 14. Germline loops: CDR1 MNHNS, CDR2 SASEGT. The CDR3 runs 16 residues. CDR3 sequence (DNA): TGTGCCAGCAGCATAGACAGGGGCGGGATCTTGGAGACCCAGTACTTC. Encoded protein: CASSIDRGGILETQYF.

The table lists this clonotype with a few counts. This sequence joins TRBV27 and TRBJ2-7; TRBD2 might be the D (5 bases). The V and J ends lost 3 bases and 5 bases respectively, with 14 bases between them. The CDR3 is 14 residues long. The V gene's germline CDR1 is MNHEY and CDR2 SMNVEV (reference sequence). The CDR3 reads CASSLSLAENEQYF. CDR3 DNA sequence: TGTGCCAGCAGTTTGAGTCTAGCAGAAAACGAGCAGTACTTC.

The chain carries TRBV21-1 and TRBJ1-5; no DNA check was done on the table's D call, TRBD1. TRBV21-1 is tagged as a pseudogene. CDR3 length: 16 amino acids. CDR3 sequence: CASSKGDRDGNQPQHF. Written as DNA, the CDR3 is TGTGCCAGCAGCAAAGGTGACAGGGACGGCAATCAGCCCCAGCATTTT.